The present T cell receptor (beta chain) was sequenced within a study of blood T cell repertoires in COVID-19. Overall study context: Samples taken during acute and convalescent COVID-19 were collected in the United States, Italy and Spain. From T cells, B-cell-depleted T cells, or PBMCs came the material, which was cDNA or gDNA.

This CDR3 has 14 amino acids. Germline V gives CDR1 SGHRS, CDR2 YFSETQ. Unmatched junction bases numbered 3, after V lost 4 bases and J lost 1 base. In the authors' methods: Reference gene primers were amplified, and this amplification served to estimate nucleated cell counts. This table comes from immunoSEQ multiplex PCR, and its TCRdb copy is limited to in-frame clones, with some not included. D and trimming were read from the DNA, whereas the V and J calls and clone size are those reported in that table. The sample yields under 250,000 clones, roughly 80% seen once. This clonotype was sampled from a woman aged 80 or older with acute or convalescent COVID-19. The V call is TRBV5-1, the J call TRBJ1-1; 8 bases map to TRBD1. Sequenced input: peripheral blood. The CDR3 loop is CASSGTGGNTEAFF. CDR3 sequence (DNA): TGCGCCAGCAGCGGCACAGGGGGGAACACTGAAGCTTTCTTT. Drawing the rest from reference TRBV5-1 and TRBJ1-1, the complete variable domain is KAGVTQTPRYLIKTRGQQVTLSCSPISGHRSVSWYQQTPGQGLQFLFEYFSETQRNKGNFPGRFSGRQFSNSRSEMNVSTLELGDSALYLCASSGTGGNTEAFFGQGTRLTVV.